This paragraph covers one T cell receptor beta chain sequence. Its antigen is currently unknown. The CDR3 contains 13 residues. Germline V gene lookup returns CDR1 SNHLY and CDR2 FYNNEI. The V gene lost 6 bases and the J gene lost 4 bases, with 10 bases spanning the gap. The data are from a study of beta chain features in type 1 diabetes. General observations from the study: For TCRB rearrangement, an influence of HLA type remained unresolved here.

Expressed TCRB transcripts were sequenced because the isolated RNA had all been reverse transcribed beforehand. The table came from immunoSEQ multiplex PCR; TCRdb's copy has only in-frame clones and leaves some out. Of around 500,000 clones listed, 30% are singletons. The sample taken for sequencing was naive CD4+ T cells from blood. The sequence derives from a man aged 18 to 29 in good health. The chain uses TRBV2 and TRBJ1-5, with TRBD1 as a possible D gene (5 bases). CDR3 DNA: TGTGCCAGCAGGGCTGACAGTAATCAGCCCCAGCATTTT. Translating it yields CASRADSNQPQHF.